Here is one T cell receptor (beta chain) with its context. The record originates from a study of technical replicates of blood from a few donors. V was shortened by 4 bases and J by 1 base, with 17 bases between the two germline ends. There are 16 residues in the CDR3. The germline CDR1 and CDR2 sequences are SGHRS and YFSETQ. Measured with immunoSEQ multiplex PCR; TCRdb has only the in-frame clones, and not every one. Here the sample spans 100,000 or so clones, over 95% being singletons. Sequenced input: T cells isolated from PBMCs. The clonotype was recovered from a human donor in good health. The V gene is TRBV5-1, the J gene TRBJ2-5; D perhaps matches TRBD1 (5 bases). CDR3 sequence: CASSHPTGHLQETQYF. In DNA, the CDR3 is TGCGCCAGCAGCCACCCTACCGGACACCTCCAAGAGACCCAGTACTTC.